This TCR beta chain is drawn from a study of cytomegalovirus exposure and HLA in healthy donors. Study information: As released early, the data held around 80 million unique TCRs from HLA-typed donors. Study observations and caveats: Likely technical artifact: a cluster of highly shared sequence variants.

Germline values: CDR1 MDHEN, CDR2 SYDVKM. This CDR3 has 14 amino acids. V lost 6 bases, J lost 2 bases, and 14 bases lay in between. Details on this clone: Its matching antigen is unknown.

PCR employed 60 Vbeta and 13 Jbeta primers. The repertoire was sequenced with immunoSEQ multiplex PCR; TCRdb's copy has only in-frame clones and lacks some. The profile covers under 200,000 clones, with approximately 71% appearing a single time and around 8.3% taken by the ten largest. The rearrangement joins TRBV28 to TRBJ2-7; no clear D. The specimen sequenced was PBMCs. This receptor was taken from a woman in her forties in good health and CMV-seropositive. The CDR3, as DNA: TGTGCCAGCAGGCCTGCGTCGTTGGCCTACGAGCAGTACTTC. Translated, it gives CASRPASLAYEQYF.